This T cell receptor (beta chain) derives from a study of blood T cell repertoires in COVID-19. Germline loops: CDR1 MNHEY, CDR2 SMNVEV (reference sequence). The V and J ends lost 0 bases and 1 base respectively, with 9 bases between them. CDR3 length equals 15 residues. Sequencing was performed with immunoSEQ multiplex PCR; in TCRdb, only in-frame clones are kept and a portion is missing. The sample lists about 300,000 clones; approximately 88% were seen once. The receptor's source is a woman aged 25 to 39 who had recovered from COVID-19. Sequenced: peripheral blood. The rearrangement joins TRBV27 to TRBJ1-1; D unresolved. The CDR3 DNA reads TGTGCCAGCAGTTTATCTGTCAGAACGAACACTGAAGCTTTCTTT. As protein: CASSLSVRTNTEAFF.